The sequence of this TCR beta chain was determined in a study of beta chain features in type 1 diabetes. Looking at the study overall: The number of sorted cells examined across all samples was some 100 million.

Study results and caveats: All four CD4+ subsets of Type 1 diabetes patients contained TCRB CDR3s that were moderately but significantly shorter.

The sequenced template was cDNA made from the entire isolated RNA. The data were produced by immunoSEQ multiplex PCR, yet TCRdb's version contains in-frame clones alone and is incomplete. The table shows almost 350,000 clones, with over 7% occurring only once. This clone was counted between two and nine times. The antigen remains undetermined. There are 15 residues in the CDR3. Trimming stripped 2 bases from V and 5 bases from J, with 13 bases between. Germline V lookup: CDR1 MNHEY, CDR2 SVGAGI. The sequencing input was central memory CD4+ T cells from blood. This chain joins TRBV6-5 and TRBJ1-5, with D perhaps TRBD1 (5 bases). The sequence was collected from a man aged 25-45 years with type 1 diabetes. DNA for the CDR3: TGTGCCAGCAGTTACCTACAGGACGGACATCAGCCCCAGCATTTT. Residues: CASSYLQDGHQPQHF.